Sequencing of this T cell receptor beta chain was carried out in a study of Graves' ophthalmopathy and Graves' hyperthyroidism. Patients with other autoimmune diseases, uncontrolled infections, pregnancy or lactation were excluded. Researchers took RNA transcripts and amplified TCR beta CDR3 regions from them. First-round RT-PCR used HTBI primers; second-round multiplex PCR followed. TCRdb itself ran the multiplex PCR reads through MiXCR, one entry per CDR3 protein. In the table there are about 1.2 million distinct CDR3 sequences, approximately 35% of which are singletons. The CDR3 consists of 13 residues. The V gene's germline CDR1 is SEHNR and CDR2 FQNEAQ (reference sequence). The V gene end was trimmed by 5 bases and the J gene end by 11 bases; junction bases not matched to a gene: 6.

The specimen was peripheral blood or thyroid tissue (not recorded which). This chain connects TRBV7-9 to TRBJ1-6, with 7 bases that match TRBD1. The clonotype originates from an adult man with Graves' hyperthyroidism. CDR3 protein: CASSAGQRTPLHF. For the CDR3, the DNA is TGTGCCAGCAGCGCGGGACAGAGGACACCCCTCCACTTT.